What follows are 11 T cell receptor beta chains derived from one specimen sequenced in a study of response to subunit inactivated influenza vaccine. Each CDR3 protein gets one entry after TCRdb re-called the RT-PCR reads with MiXCR. Of hundreds of thousands of distinct CDR3 sequences listed, 18% are singletons. Sequenced material: PBMCs from blood, taken roughly 5 days after vaccination. The origin of the receptors is a man aged 45-60 years who received an inactivated influenza vaccine.

This clonotype was seen repeatedly, ten times or more. V gene TRBV20-1 combines with J gene TRBJ2-1; 9 positions match TRBD1. Germline lookup yields CDR1 DFQATT and CDR2 SNEGSKA (reference sequence). CDR3 size: 13 residues. The V gene end was trimmed by 5 bases and the J gene end by 2 bases; junction bases not matched to a gene: 1. The CDR3 bases are TGCAGTGCTCGACAGGGGGCCTACAATGAGCAGTTCTTC. Translated, it gives CSARQGAYNEQFF.

This clonotype came up a few times. The CDR3 DNA is TGTGCCAGCAGTTACTGGCGCGGGAGGGGGATGAGGAATGAGCAGTTCTTC. This encodes CASSYWRGRGMRNEQFF. The chain combines TRBV6-5 with TRBJ2-1; 9 bases align to TRBD2. The V gene's germline CDR1 is MNHEY and CDR2 SVGAGI. This CDR3 is 17 amino acids long. V lost 1 base to trimming and J lost 7 bases; unmatched junction nucleotides: 11.

This clonotype was observed a handful of times. The rearrangement uses TRBV4-2 and TRBJ2-5, with D perhaps matching TRBD2 (6 bases). Germline CDR1 LGHNA, CDR2 YNFKEQ. The CDR3 covers 15 residues. V dropped 5 bases and J dropped 2 bases, with 15 bases sitting between them. The CDR3 here is CASSINGGFQETQYF. CDR3 DNA: TGTGCCAGCAGCATCAACGGGGGATTTCAAGAGACCCAGTACTTC.

This clonotype has ten or more counts. The rearrangement links TRBV5-1 to TRBJ2-7, with D possibly TRBD2 on 6 matching bases. V was trimmed by 6 bases and J by 0 bases, leaving 13 bases between them. The CDR3 loop spans 14 amino acids. Germline CDR1 reads SGHRS; CDR2 reads YFSETQ. CDR3 residues: CASTWEVGSYEQYF. In DNA form, the CDR3 reads TGCGCCAGCACCTGGGAGGTAGGCTCCTACGAGCAGTACTTC.

This clonotype was detected a few times. The rearrangement links TRBV18 to TRBJ1-3, with D unresolved. The ends were cut back, 3 bases at V and 0 bases at J, with 9 bases in the middle. The CDR3 sequence is 15 residues long. Germline CDR1 is KGHSH and CDR2 is LQKENI. CDR3 DNA sequence: TGTGCCAGCTCACCCCTGACCGGCTCTGGAAACACCATATATTTT. This sequence encodes CASSPLTGSGNTIYF.

The chain combines TRBV5-1 with TRBJ2-4, with TRBD2 identical over 12 bases. CDR3 length equals 15 residues. The J segment lost 7 bases and the V segment lost 0 bases, leaving 2 bases of the junction unmatched. Germline lookup yields CDR1 SGHRS and CDR2 YFSETQ. The CDR3 nucleotides are TGCGCCAGCAGCTTGGATACTAGCGGGAGGAACATTCAGTACTTC. It is translated as CASSLDTSGRNIQYF. The full variable domain, in which reference TRBV5-1 and TRBJ2-4 provide the parts outside the CDR3, is KAGVTQTPRYLIKTRGQQVTLSCSPISGHRSVSWYQQTPGQGLQFLFEYFSETQRNKGNFPGRFSGRQFSNSRSEMNVSTLELGDSALYLCASSLDTSGRNIQYFGAGTRLSVL.

The table lists this clonotype with a count of one. This chain links TRBV28 with TRBJ2-7, with D perhaps given as TRBD1 or TRBD2 (5 bases each). Trimming removed 4 bases at V and 8 bases at J, with 18 bases between. Germline CDR1 and CDR2: MDHEN and SYDVKM. The CDR3 consists of 14 residues. CDR3 nucleotides: TGTGCCAGCAGTTCAGGGACGGTGACTAACAAGCAGTACTTC. Translation gives CASSSGTVTNKQYF.

The chain is built from TRBV20-1 and TRBJ2-7; no firm D call. Trimming shortened V by 1 base and J by 2 bases, and 9 bases separated the two germline ends. Germline V gene lookup returns CDR1 DFQATT and CDR2 SNEGSKA (reference sequence). This CDR3 is built from 13 residues. The CDR3 DNA is TGCAGTGCTAGAGGGAGTCCAGCCTACGAGCAGTACTTC. It encodes CSARGSPAYEQYF.

This sequence joins TRBV20-1 and TRBJ2-5; 11 nucleotides match TRBD1. Germline-derived CDR1 and CDR2 are DFQATT and SNEGSKA (reference sequence). The J segment lost 5 bases and the V segment lost 4 bases, leaving 6 bases of the junction unmatched. The CDR3 runs 14 residues. The CDR3 nucleotides read TGCAGTGCTAAGGACAGGGGGCGGTCGGAGACCCAGTACTTC. As protein: CSAKDRGRSETQYF.

This chain joins TRBV27 and TRBJ2-5, with TRBD2 identical over 7 bases. J lost 3 bases, V lost 5 bases, and 9 bases had no gene match. Germline V lookup: CDR1 MNHEY, CDR2 SMNVEV (reference sequence). CDR3 length equals 15 residues. CDR3 in DNA: TGTGCCAGCAGTCTACTCGCACTAGCGAAAGAGACCCAGTACTTC. Its translation: CASSLLALAKETQYF.

This clonotype was detected only a few times. The gene calls are TRBV5-1 and TRBJ1-1, with D tentatively TRBD1 (6 bases). Germline CDR1 is SGHRS and CDR2 is YFSETQ. The CDR3 totals 16 residues. V was trimmed by 2 bases and J by 3 bases, leaving 17 bases between them. The CDR3 bases are TGCGCCAGCAGCTTTCTCCCCCAGGGGCAAGACACTGAAGCTTTCTTT. This codes for CASSFLPQGQDTEAFF.